This is a list of T cell receptor beta chains from one sample in a study of T cell responses to AZD1222 COVID-19 vaccine. Produced via immunoSEQ multiplex PCR; TCRdb's table is partial and in-frame only. The sample has 80,000 or so clones, about 93% seen once. The input for sequencing was peripheral blood, taken on day 0 of MenACWY control vaccination. All receptors come from an adult in good health. The CDR3 runs from the conserved cysteine through the conserved F or W. D genes are given only for firm matches. Rows give clone size only sometimes, using once, few, many, or a class for an expanded clone.

V gene	clone size	J gene	D gene	CDR3 protein	CDR3 DNA
TRBV28	NA	TRBJ1-1	NA	CASSPFSAEAFF	TGTGCCAGCAGCCCCTTTTCGGCTGAAGCTTTCTTT
TRBV3-1/TRBV3-2	NA	TRBJ1-2	TRBD1	CASSPSDRGQVGYTF	TGTGCCAGCAGCCCATCGGACAGGGGGCAAGTTGGCTACACCTTC
TRBV7-2	NA	TRBJ2-3	NA	CASSSFRSSTDTQYF	TGTGCCAGCAGCTCTTTTCGGAGCAGCACAGATACGCAGTATTTT
TRBV24-1	NA	TRBJ2-2	NA	CATSAGTPAGGELFF	TGTGCCACGTCGGCCGGGACACCCGCCGGGGGGGAGCTGTTTTTT
TRBV3-1/TRBV3-2	NA	TRBJ1-3	NA	CASSQDSGSSGNTIYF	TGTGCCAGCAGCCAAGATTCGGGCAGCTCTGGAAACACCATATATTTT
TRBV14	NA	TRBJ2-7	NA	CASSQDSVYEQYF	TGTGCCAGCAGCCAAGACTCGGTATACGAGCAGTACTTC
TRBV18	NA	TRBJ1-1	NA	CASSRKGVQNTEAFF	TGTGCCAGCTCAAGGAAAGGAGTACAGAACACTGAAGCTTTCTTT
TRBV6-1	NA	TRBJ1-2	NA	CASSERGVGYGYTF	TGTGCCAGCAGTGAACGAGGGGTCGGCTATGGCTACACCTTC
TRBV6-5	NA	TRBJ2-1	NA	CASSPVRVYNEQFF	TGTGCCAGCAGTCCAGTCAGGGTCTACAATGAGCAGTTCTTC
TRBV11-2	NA	TRBJ1-2	NA	CASSFNRQVNGYTF	TGTGCCAGCAGCTTTAACCGCCAGGTTAATGGCTACACCTTC
TRBV14	NA	TRBJ2-3	TRBD1	CASSLGQGSDTQYF	TGTGCCAGCAGCCTGGGACAGGGGTCAGATACGCAGTATTTT
TRBV3-1/TRBV3-2	NA	TRBJ2-1	TRBD2	CASSQLMTSDYNEQFF	TGTGCCAGCAGCCAGCTGATGACTAGCGACTACAATGAGCAGTTCTTC
TRBV4-3	NA	TRBJ2-7	NA	CASSQDTSYYEQYF	TGCGCCAGCAGCCAAGATACCAGTTACTACGAGCAGTACTTC
TRBV7-9	NA	TRBJ2-1	NA	CASSGTGGGDNEQFF	TGTGCCAGCAGCGGAACAGGGGGAGGGGACAATGAGCAGTTCTTC
TRBV5-4	NA	TRBJ2-2	TRBD1	CASSPKGDRVTGELFF	TGTGCCAGCAGCCCTAAGGGAGACAGGGTTACCGGGGAGCTGTTTTTT
TRBV5-6	NA	TRBJ2-7	TRBD2	CASSGGAYEQYF	TGTGCCAGCAGCGGGGGGGCCTACGAGCAGTACTTC
TRBV3-1/TRBV3-2	NA	TRBJ1-6	NA	CASSQEFPGNSPLHF	TGTGCCAGCAGCCAAGAGTTTCCAGGGAATTCACCCCTCCACTTT
TRBV6-2/TRBV6-3	NA	TRBJ2-3	NA	CASSSAGTPSDTQYF	TGTGCCAGCAGTTCGGCCGGGACCCCTAGTGATACGCAGTATTTT
TRBV5-4	once	TRBJ2-3	NA	CASSLRSGTPPSTDTQYF	TGTGCCAGCAGCTTGCGATCGGGAACTCCGCCTAGCACAGATACGCAGTATTTT
TRBV19	NA	TRBJ2-3	NA	CASSIDFTDTQYF	TGTGCCAGTAGTATAGATTTCACAGATACGCAGTATTTT
TRBV10-3	once	TRBJ1-1	TRBD1	CAIRQGEGAFF	TGTGCCATACGACAGGGAGAGGGGGCTTTCTTT
TRBV7-8	NA	TRBJ2-7	NA	CASSTRSPGGEQYF	TGTGCCAGCAGCACCCGGTCGCCCGGAGGAGAGCAGTACTTC
TRBV28	NA	TRBJ2-1	NA	CASSRAVSSYNEQFF	TGTGCCAGCAGTAGGGCGGTAAGCTCCTACAATGAGCAGTTCTTC
TRBV3-1/TRBV3-2	NA	TRBJ2-1	NA	CASSTGAPEQFF	TGTGCCAGCAGCACGGGGGCGCCGGAGCAGTTCTTC
TRBV6-5	NA	TRBJ2-4	NA	CASSSGLLAKNIQYF	TGTGCCAGCAGCTCGGGACTTTTAGCCAAAAACATTCAGTACTTC
TRBV2	NA	TRBJ2-1	NA	CASQYNEQFF	TGTGCCAGCCAGTACAATGAGCAGTTCTTC
TRBV6-5	NA	TRBJ1-2	NA	CASIPGASNYGYTF	TGTGCCAGCATTCCCGGGGCTTCGAACTATGGCTACACCTTC
TRBV11-3	NA	TRBJ2-2	NA	CASSWDGGGTGELFF	TGTGCCAGCAGTTGGGACGGAGGGGGTACCGGGGAGCTGTTTTTT
TRBV7-9	few	TRBJ1-4	NA	CASSFGDQGANEKLFF	TGTGCCAGCAGCTTTGGTGACCAGGGAGCTAATGAAAAACTGTTTTTT